This is a list of T cell receptor beta chains from one sample in a study of shared clonotypes between healthy human individuals. Generated by immunoSEQ multiplex PCR, the TCRdb table keeps only in-frame clones and is missing some. Here the sample spans 1.6 million or so clones, just under 99% being singletons. Sequenced sample: naive CD4+ T cells sorted from blood. The origin of the receptors is a man aged 30-40 years in good health. The CDR3 runs from the conserved cysteine through the conserved F or W. The order of the fields is D gene, J gene, clone size, V gene, CDR3 protein, CDR3 DNA. A D gene is named only where the DNA matches it firmly. Some rows have no size entry. The others give once, few or many, or a class for an expanded clone.

>TRBD2|TRBJ2-3|NA|TRBV11-2
CASSIGLAGGDTQYF
TGTGCCAGCAGCATCGGACTAGCGGGAGGGGATACGCAGTATTTT
>NA|TRBJ2-3|NA|TRBV29-1
CSVGDFTDTQYF
TGCAGCGTTGGGGATTTCACAGATACGCAGTATTTT
>TRBD2|TRBJ2-3|NA|TRBV7-9
CASTQRERPDTQYF
TGTGCCAGCACCCAGCGGGAGAGGCCAGATACGCAGTATTTT
>NA|TRBJ2-5|NA|TRBV4-1
CASSQVLGLQQETQYF
TGCGCCAGCAGCCAAGTGCTCGGTTTGCAACAAGAGACCCAGTACTTC
>NA|TRBJ2-5|NA|TRBV11-2
CASSLVRRVETQYF
TGTGCCAGCAGCTTAGTGAGGAGGGTCGAGACCCAGTACTTC
>NA|TRBJ1-1|NA|TRBV2
CASSVQGNTEAFF
TGTGCCAGCAGTGTGCAGGGAAACACTGAAGCTTTCTTT
>NA|TRBJ2-1|NA|TRBV5-1
CASREGLSYNEQFF
TGCGCCAGCAGGGAGGGCCTCTCCTACAATGAGCAGTTCTTC
>NA|TRBJ2-6|once|TRBV2
CASSDAESGANVLTF
TGTGCCAGCAGTGATGCGGAGTCTGGGGCCAACGTCCTGACTTTC
>TRBD2|TRBJ2-4|NA|TRBV6-1
CASRRGLAGDVQYF
TGTGCCAGCAGAAGAGGACTAGCGGGAGACGTTCAGTACTTC
>NA|TRBJ1-2|NA|TRBV5-1
CASSLGGMYDYGYTF
TGCGCCAGCAGCTTGGGAGGGATGTATGACTATGGCTACACCTTC
>NA|TRBJ2-1|NA|TRBV9
CASSVQPNNEQFF
TGTGCCAGCAGCGTACAACCTAACAATGAGCAGTTCTTC
>NA|TRBJ1-1|NA|TRBV11-2
CASSLGRRGNTEAFF
TGTGCCAGCAGCTTAGGGCGCAGGGGAAACACTGAAGCTTTCTTT
>TRBD1|TRBJ2-7|NA|TRBV5-1
CASSFGTGNEQYF
TGCGCCAGCAGCTTCGGGACAGGGAACGAGCAGTACTTC
>NA|TRBJ2-7|NA|TRBV10-3
CAISARGHEQYF
TGTGCCATCAGTGCGCGGGGCCACGAGCAGTACTTC
>NA|TRBJ2-3|NA|TRBV11-2
CASSRGQDTQYF
TGTGCCAGCAGCCGTGGTCAAGATACGCAGTATTTT
>NA|TRBJ2-2|once|TRBV11-2
CASSLPFLTGELFF
TGTGCCAGCAGCCTCCCTTTTCTCACCGGGGAGCTGTTTTTT
>NA|TRBJ1-5|NA|TRBV10-2
CASSDGLGQPQHF
TGCGCCAGCAGTGATGGCCTGGGCCAGCCCCAGCATTTT
>NA|TRBJ2-5|NA|TRBV7-9
CASSFSVGGKETQYF
TGTGCCAGCAGCTTCTCTGTTGGCGGAAAAGAGACCCAGTACTTC
>NA|TRBJ1-1|NA|TRBV29-1
CSVGVRTEDAEAFF
TGCAGCGTTGGTGTGAGGACCGAAGACGCTGAAGCTTTCTTT
>NA|TRBJ1-3|NA|TRBV9
CASASPTGNTIYF
TGTGCCAGCGCGAGCCCAACGGGAAACACCATATATTTT
>TRBD2|TRBJ2-1|NA|TRBV15
CATSSGPSSGAYNEQFF
TGTGCCACCAGCAGCGGACCTAGTAGCGGGGCTTACAATGAGCAGTTCTTC
>NA|TRBJ2-2|NA|TRBV9
CASSVGGRAAGELFF
TGTGCCAGCAGCGTAGGGGGCAGGGCGGCAGGGGAGCTGTTTTTT
>NA|TRBJ2-3|NA|TRBV13
CASSLVGPSTDTQYF
TGTGCCAGCAGCTTAGTAGGGCCTAGCACAGATACGCAGTATTTT
>NA|TRBJ2-1|NA|TRBV9
CASSEEGARGNEQFF
TGTGCCAGCAGCGAAGAGGGAGCGCGGGGCAATGAGCAGTTCTTC
>NA|TRBJ2-7|NA|TRBV28
CASSSRTAQYF
TGTGCCAGCTCAAGTCGGACAGCCCAGTACTTC
>NA|TRBJ2-2|once|TRBV7-2
CASSLVGNTGELFF
TGTGCCAGCAGCTTAGTGGGGAACACCGGGGAGCTGTTTTTT
>TRBD2|TRBJ2-7|NA|TRBV5-1
CASSLESSGRHYEQYF
TGCGCCAGCAGCTTGGAGTCTAGCGGGAGACACTACGAGCAGTACTTC
>NA|TRBJ1-1|NA|TRBV2
CASSPWTEAFF
TGTGCCAGCAGCCCGTGGACTGAAGCTTTCTTT
>TRBD1|TRBJ2-3|NA|TRBV6-5
CASSYQGAVVDTQYF
TGTGCCAGCAGTTACCAGGGGGCGGTGGTAGATACGCAGTATTTT
>TRBD2|TRBJ2-7|NA|TRBV19
CASRGQGLAGGTYEQYF
TGTGCCAGTAGAGGCCAGGGACTAGCGGGAGGGACCTACGAGCAGTACTTC
>TRBD2|TRBJ2-1|NA|TRBV29-1
CSVGEGLADYNEQFF
TGCAGCGTTGGCGAAGGACTAGCGGACTACAATGAGCAGTTCTTC
>TRBD2|TRBJ2-2|NA|TRBV7-3
CASGPGLAPNTGELFF
TGTGCCAGCGGCCCGGGACTAGCGCCGAACACCGGGGAGCTGTTTTTT
>TRBD1|TRBJ2-1|once|TRBV7-6
CASSFGQGHSYNEQFF
TGTGCCAGCAGCTTTGGACAGGGGCACTCCTACAATGAGCAGTTCTTC
>TRBD2|TRBJ2-3|NA|TRBV19
CASSLAADTQYF
TGTGCCAGTAGTCTAGCGGCAGATACGCAGTATTTT
>NA|TRBJ1-2|NA|TRBV28
CASSFPQTRYTF
TGTGCCAGCAGTTTCCCCCAGACCAGATACACCTTC
>NA|TRBJ1-2|NA|TRBV19
CASSTGLPRYGYTF
TGTGCCAGTAGTACGGGACTACCTCGCTATGGCTACACCTTC
>NA|TRBJ1-1|NA|TRBV6-6
CASSPSPGNTEAFF
TGTGCCAGCAGCCCTAGTCCAGGGAACACTGAAGCTTTCTTT
>NA|TRBJ2-1|NA|TRBV7-2
CASSGWTGRAHNEQFF
TGTGCCAGCAGCGGGTGGACAGGGAGGGCCCACAATGAGCAGTTCTTC
>TRBD1|TRBJ2-7|NA|TRBV15
CATRNPGQGTYEQYF
TGTGCCACCAGAAACCCAGGACAGGGGACGTACGAGCAGTACTTC
>NA|TRBJ1-5|NA|TRBV19
CASSMGISNQPQHF
TGTGCCAGTAGTATGGGTATTAGCAATCAGCCCCAGCATTTT
>NA|TRBJ2-7|NA|TRBV21-1
CASSKARGVRPRRGEREQYF
TGTGCCAGCAGCAAAGCACGGGGGGTCCGCCCACGTCGGGGCGAGAGGGAGCAGTACTTC
>NA|TRBJ2-1|NA|TRBV19
CASSIVGRSSYNEQFF
TGTGCCAGTAGTATCGTTGGCAGGAGCTCCTACAATGAGCAGTTCTTC
>NA|TRBJ2-7|once|TRBV5-4
CASSLGLASSYEQYF
TGTGCCAGCAGCTTGGGGCTAGCGAGCTCCTACGAGCAGTACTTC
>NA|TRBJ1-1|once|TRBV6-1
CASSGSMNTEAFF
TGTGCCAGCAGTGGAAGTATGAACACTGAAGCTTTCTTT
>TRBD2|TRBJ2-1|NA|TRBV9
CASSGTGGLAGLNEQFF
TGTGCCAGCAGCGGTACGGGGGGACTAGCGGGACTGAATGAGCAGTTCTTC
>TRBD2|TRBJ2-7|NA|TRBV27
CASSPARLAGYEQYF
TGTGCCAGCAGTCCGGCCCGACTAGCCGGCTACGAGCAGTACTTC
>TRBD1|TRBJ1-1|NA|TRBV15
CATSSYRGGTEAFF
TGTGCCACCAGCAGTTACAGGGGAGGAACTGAAGCTTTCTTT
>NA|TRBJ2-7|NA|TRBV7-8
CASSRSGLRVYEQYF
TGTGCCAGCAGCCGGAGCGGGCTGAGGGTCTACGAGCAGTACTTC
>NA|TRBJ1-2|NA|TRBV18
CASSVTGSANYGYTF
TGTGCCAGCTCAGTAACAGGGTCAGCTAACTATGGCTACACCTTC
>NA|TRBJ2-5|NA|TRBV27
CASSLGVGRFQETQYF
TGTGCCAGCAGTTTAGGGGTTGGCCGTTTCCAAGAGACCCAGTACTTC
>TRBD2|TRBJ2-1|NA|TRBV10-2
CASSESGPGGNNEQFF
TGCGCCAGCAGTGAGTCGGGGCCGGGAGGTAACAATGAGCAGTTCTTC
>NA|TRBJ1-2|NA|TRBV5-4
CASSLGSQKTYGYTF
TGTGCCAGCAGCTTAGGTAGTCAGAAGACCTATGGCTACACCTTC
>TRBD1|TRBJ1-5|NA|TRBV7-6
CASSHKPGTGLRDNQPQHF
TGTGCCAGCAGCCATAAGCCGGGGACAGGGCTCAGGGATAATCAGCCCCAGCATTTT